The following is a TCR beta chain sequence with its context. Its antigen is still unknown. The data derive from a study of cytomegalovirus exposure and HLA in healthy donors. Study background: Genetic ancestry analysis placed over 75% of the approximately 400 donors that were genotyped in the Caucasian-associated cluster.

This CDR3 is 15 amino acids long. Germline assignment: CDR1 MNHEY and CDR2 SMNVEV (reference sequence). J lost 7 bases, V lost 5 bases, and 12 bases had no gene match. Researchers ran the PCR with 60 Vbeta and 13 Jbeta primers. Assay: immunoSEQ multiplex PCR; the TCRdb copy retains only in-frame clones and omits some. The sample includes over 95,000 clones, around 77% of them seen just once. Study-wide results and caveats: A later analysis linked fewer than 20,000 TCR beta sequences to HLA alleles at 0.05 false discovery rate. Confirmation in vitro established that a few CMV-associated chains were specific for CMV antigens.

This clonotype was obtained from a female donor in good health and CMV-seronegative. J is TRBJ1-2 and V is TRBV27; TRBD1 agrees at 8 bases. Source material: PBMCs. The CDR3 DNA follows: TGTGCCAGCAGTCCATCGGACAGGGCAGACCGTGGCTACACCTTC. This codes for CASSPSDRADRGYTF.